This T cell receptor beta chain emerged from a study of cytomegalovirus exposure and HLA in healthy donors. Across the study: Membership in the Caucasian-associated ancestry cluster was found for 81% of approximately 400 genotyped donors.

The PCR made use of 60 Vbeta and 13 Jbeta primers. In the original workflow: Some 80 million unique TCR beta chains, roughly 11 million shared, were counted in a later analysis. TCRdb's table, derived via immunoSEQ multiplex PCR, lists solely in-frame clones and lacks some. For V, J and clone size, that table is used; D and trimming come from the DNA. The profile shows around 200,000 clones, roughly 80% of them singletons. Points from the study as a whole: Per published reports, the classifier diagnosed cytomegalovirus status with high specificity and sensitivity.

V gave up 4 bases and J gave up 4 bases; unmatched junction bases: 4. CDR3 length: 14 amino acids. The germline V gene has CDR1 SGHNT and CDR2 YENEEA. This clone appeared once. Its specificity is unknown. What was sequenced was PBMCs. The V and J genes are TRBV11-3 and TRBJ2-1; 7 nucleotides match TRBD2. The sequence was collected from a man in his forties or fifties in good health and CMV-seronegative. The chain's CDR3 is CASSWDYRYNEQFF. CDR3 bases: TGTGCCAGCAGCTGGGACTACCGTTACAATGAGCAGTTCTTC. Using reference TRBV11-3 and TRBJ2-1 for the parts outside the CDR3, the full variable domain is EAGVVQSPRYKIIEKKQPVAFWCNPISGHNTLYWYLQNLGQGPELLIRYENEEAVDDSQLPKDRFSAERLKGVDSTLKIQPAELGDSAVYLCASSWDYRYNEQFFGPGTRLTVL.